A selection of T cell receptor beta chains follows, all from one sample in a study of vaccination effects on CD4 cells after COVID-19. No cognate antigen is known for these TCRs. The assay was immunoSEQ multiplex PCR, and TCRdb's table has in-frame clones only and misses some. The table has about 59,000 clones, roughly 78% seen once. The specimen was CD4+ T cells from PBMCs cultured with HCoV-OC43 spike peptides, collected after COVID-19 vaccination. The receptor source for this set is a human donor who received a COVID-19 vaccine. The CDR3 runs from the conserved cysteine through the conserved F or W. The D gene is left open where the match is weak. For some rows the clone size is stated as once, few or many, or as a class when expanded; others skip it.

cdr3_nt cdr3_aa v_call d_call cdr3_length j_call clone_size
TGTGCCAGCAGTCTACGGGACACCTCCAATTCACCCCTCCACTTT CASSLRDTSNSPLHF TRBV6-5 . 15 TRBJ1-6 .
TGTGCCAGCAGTTTACGGGGGTACGGCAATCAGCCCCAGCATTTT CASSLRGYGNQPQHF TRBV28 . 15 TRBJ1-5 .
TGCGCCAGCAGCTTCGGGACTAGCGGGGGTTCCTACAATGAGCAGTTCTTC CASSFGTSGGSYNEQFF TRBV5-1 TRBD2 17 TRBJ2-1 .
TGTGCCAGCAGTTACCAAAATTCTGGGGCCAACGTCCTGACTTTC CASSYQNSGANVLTF TRBV6-5 . 15 TRBJ2-6 once
TGTGCCACCAGTGAGGGGACAGGGGTTCCTGAAAAACTGTTTTTT CATSEGTGVPEKLFF TRBV24-1 TRBD1 15 TRBJ1-4 .
TGTGCCAGCTCACCGCTCCCGCGGGGAAGCACAGATACGCAGTATTTT CASSPLPRGSTDTQYF TRBV18 . 16 TRBJ2-3 .
TGTGCCACCAGTGACCCGAGCGGGATTCAAGAGACCCAGTACTTC CATSDPSGIQETQYF TRBV24-1 TRBD2 15 TRBJ2-5 .
TGTGCCAGCAGTTTAAGGGACCTGAGACCATCCCTCCACTTT CASSLRDLRPSLHF TRBV6-2/TRBV6-3 . 14 TRBJ1-6 once
TGTGCCAGCAGTCTAGCGGGGGGGCCGGAGACCCAGTACTTC CASSLAGGPETQYF TRBV6-5 TRBD2 14 TRBJ2-5 once
TGCGCCAGCAGCTTGACAGGGCCGGGGGGTGAAGCTTTCTTT CASSLTGPGGEAFF TRBV5-1 . 14 TRBJ1-1 .
TGCGCCAGCAGCACCTCCGGGACAGGCGGATACAATGAGCAGTTCTTC CASSTSGTGGYNEQFF TRBV5-1 TRBD1 16 TRBJ2-1 .
TGCGCCAGCAGCCAACCAACTGGACAGTTAAAAAACTCTGGAAACACCATATATTTT CASSQPTGQLKNSGNTIYF TRBV4-1 . 19 TRBJ1-3 .
TGTGCCAGCAGGACGGACAGGGTCTATGGCTACACCTTC CASRTDRVYGYTF TRBV6-6 TRBD1 13 TRBJ1-2 .
TGTGCCACCAGCAGAGAAAGGACCTCTACGCAAGAAGAAGCTTTCTTT CATSRERTSTQEEAFF TRBV15 . 16 TRBJ1-1 .
TGCGCCAGCAGTGGCCCTCGGCGGGGCCTTCTAGGAGATACGCAGTATTTT CASSGPRRGLLGDTQYF TRBV10-1 . 17 TRBJ2-3 .
TGTGCCAGCAGCGAAAAGACAGGGTGGTTAGATACGCAGTATTTT CASSEKTGWLDTQYF TRBV9 TRBD1 15 TRBJ2-3 .
TGTGCCACCAGGCCTCGCGCCGGGACAGGGGACGGCGGAGGCACTGAAGCTTTCTTT CATRPRAGTGDGGGTEAFF TRBV24-1 TRBD1 19 TRBJ1-1 .
TGTGCCAGCAGCTTAAGACCGACAGGGGGAGGAACCGGGGAGCTGTTTTTT CASSLRPTGGGTGELFF TRBV11-2 TRBD1 17 TRBJ2-2 .
TGTGCCAGCAGCCCTTTTGGGGGAACCGGGGAGCTGTTTTTT CASSPFGGTGELFF TRBV7-3 . 14 TRBJ2-2 few
TGTGCCAGCAGCCTCCGACAGGGTGCCTATGGCTACACCTTC CASSLRQGAYGYTF TRBV7-2 TRBD1 14 TRBJ1-2 .
TGCAGCGCTCGGGACAGGGCGAAAGAGACCCAGTACTTC CSARDRAKETQYF TRBV29-1 TRBD1 13 TRBJ2-5 .
TGTGCCAGCAGCTTGGTGGTGGGAAAACCTTACAATGAGCAGTTCTTC CASSLVVGKPYNEQFF TRBV5-4 . 16 TRBJ2-1 .
TGTGCCACCGGTCGCGGGGACCAGGTCTCTGGAAACACCATATATTTT CATGRGDQVSGNTIYF TRBV15 . 16 TRBJ1-3 .
TGTGCCACCGGGGGGGGGACAGGGTTTCCGGGCGGCTACACCTTC CATGGGTGFPGGYTF TRBV25-1 TRBD1 15 TRBJ1-2 .
TGCGCCAGCAGCTTGGGGTCAGTGACAAATGAAAAACTGTTTTTT CASSLGSVTNEKLFF TRBV5-1 . 15 TRBJ1-4 .
TGTGCCAGCAGTGTTTTGCTAGACCAAGAGACCCAGTACTTC CASSVLLDQETQYF TRBV2 . 14 TRBJ2-5 .
TGTGCCAGCAGCCAAGGGCCGACAGGTAAAGGTCAGCCCCAGCATTTT CASSQGPTGKGQPQHF TRBV3-1/TRBV3-2 . 16 TRBJ1-5 once
TGTGCCAGTAGTAGGGGCAGGTTCGGCCCACCCCTCCACTTT CASSRGRFGPPLHF TRBV19 . 14 TRBJ1-6 .
TGTGCCAGCAGCGCAATCCCGGGACTCCGACTGGAGACCCAGTACTTC CASSAIPGLRLETQYF TRBV7-9 . 16 TRBJ2-5 .
TGTGCCAGCAGCTCTCAAAGTGGGACAGGGGTCGACTATGGCTACACCTTC CASSSQSGTGVDYGYTF TRBV5-8 TRBD1 17 TRBJ1-2 once
TGTGCCAGCTCGCTCACAGGGTTGGAGGAAGCTTTCTTT CASSLTGLEEAFF TRBV18 . 13 TRBJ1-1 .
TGTGCCAGCAGCATGGGACCGTGGAGCTCCTATAATTCACCCCTCCACTTT CASSMGPWSSYNSPLHF TRBV7-2 . 17 TRBJ1-6 .
TGTGCCAGCATCGGGCCAGCTTGGGCCAAAAACATTCAGTACTTC CASIGPAWAKNIQYF TRBV6-5 . 15 TRBJ2-4 .
TGCAGCGTCCCCCCGTCCGGGAGGGATGGTGAGCAGTTCTTC CSVPPSGRDGEQFF TRBV29-1 TRBD2 14 TRBJ2-1 .
TGCGCCAGCAGCGGCACCGGGGGAGCGGATACGCAGTATTTT CASSGTGGADTQYF TRBV5-1 . 14 TRBJ2-3 .
TGCGCCAGCAGCTTGCCCCGGACGGCCAACACCGGGGAGCTGTTTTTT CASSLPRTANTGELFF TRBV5-1 . 16 TRBJ2-2 few
TGTGCCAGCAGCCAAGAGTTCTCGGGAGGATTTGAAAAACTGTTTTTT CASSQEFSGGFEKLFF TRBV4-2 . 16 TRBJ1-4 .
TGTGCCACCAGTCGGTCAGGCGCAAACACTGAAGCTTTCTTT CATSRSGANTEAFF TRBV24-1 . 14 TRBJ1-1 few
TGCGCCAGCAGCCAACGCGGACAGGGGGATTCAGATACGCAGTATTTT CASSQRGQGDSDTQYF TRBV4-1 TRBD1 16 TRBJ2-3 .
TGTGCCAGCAGTCTGGAGCTTGCTTCTGGAAACACCATATATTTT CASSLELASGNTIYF TRBV2 . 15 TRBJ1-3 .
TGTGCCAGCAGTGAAAAGGGATCGGATGTGCCCCTCCACTTT CASSEKGSDVPLHF TRBV2 . 14 TRBJ1-6 .
TGTGCCAGCAGTTACCCGTTGATGTATTTCGAGACCCAGTACTTC CASSYPLMYFETQYF TRBV6-2/TRBV6-3 . 15 TRBJ2-5 .
TGTGCTAGTGGTTTGGGGAGCACTGAAAAACTGTTTTTT CASGLGSTEKLFF TRBV12-5 . 13 TRBJ1-4 .
TGTGCCAGCACCAGGGGGGACACTGAAGCTTTCTTT CASTRGDTEAFF TRBV6-5 TRBD1 12 TRBJ1-1 few
TGTGCCAGTATGGGCTTCCCGGGGGATGAAAAACTGTTTTTT CASMGFPGDEKLFF TRBV28 . 14 TRBJ1-4 once
TGTGCCAGCAGCCAAACCTTTTCAGCGGGGGGCGCCACGAACACCGGGGAGCTGTTTTTT CASSQTFSAGGATNTGELFF TRBV3-1/TRBV3-2 TRBD2 20 TRBJ2-2 .
TGTGCCAGCAGTGGCTCTGGGGCCAACGTCCTGACTTTC CASSGSGANVLTF TRBV28 . 13 TRBJ2-6 .
TGTGCCAGCAGTTTAGGCGCTAGGGGCTACACCTTC CASSLGARGYTF TRBV12-3/TRBV12-4 . 12 TRBJ1-2 .
TGTGCCAGCAGCTTTCGCAGGACTGAGACCCAGTACTTC CASSFRRTETQYF TRBV11-1 . 13 TRBJ2-5 .